The sequence of this T cell receptor (beta chain) was determined in a study of PD-1 blockade in classical Hodgkin lymphoma (dated by TCRdb to 2019 to 2021). For the study in its entirety: Nivolumab dosing was 3 mg/kg intravenously every 2 weeks, continuing until either disease progression or unacceptable toxicity. The study used CyTOF and TCR beta sequencing to define a peripheral blood immune signature of response to PD-1 blockade in classical Hodgkin lymphoma.

About this clone: The antigen this receptor binds is unknown. The record has no base qualities; no much larger clone is one base away.

The CDR3 measures 15 amino acids from cysteine to phenylalanine. Only the CDR3 region is kept as DNA, spanning 45 bases read in frame from base 1. The V end loses 5 bases and the J end loses 7 bases, and a stretch of 17 bases separates them. CDR1 SGHVS and CDR2 FQNEAQ are derived from the germline V gene. What the authors observed across the whole study: Baseline TCR diversity was reported as lower in newly diagnosed patients than in healthy donors, and lower still in relapsed/refractory patients. A significant rise by C4D1 was seen in CD4+ but not CD8+ TCR diversity (p=0.0027 vs p=0.16), with the rise being most apparent in complete responders (p=0.02). Only a single clinical trial cohort was studied, and what caused the repertoire differences, possibly disease activity or prior therapy, remained undefined. Trial patients achieving complete response had baseline diversity similar to newly diagnosed patients, whereas partial responders and progressors had significantly lower diversity. Lower diversity was seen in patients whose nivolumab began less than 1 year after ASCT, and these patients were left out of later analyses so that immune reconstitution would not confound the results.

Genomic DNA was extracted with the Qiagen DNeasy kit from unsorted PBMCs and from negatively selected CD4+ and CD8+ fractions. TCR beta CDR3 regions were subjected to amplification by immunoSEQ multiplex PCR with primers that anneal to V and J segments. A synthetic immune receptor repertoire was used to minimize amplification bias, and remaining bias was computationally removed after sequencing. The published analysis was carried out like this. Custom Python scripts were used to quantify repertoire diversity as the Shannon entropy index. The unsorted, CD4+ and CD8+ repertoires were each analyzed separately, with the exception of combined analyses, where CD4+ and CD8+ sequences were merged in silico. Clonal expansion was defined as at least a 2-fold frequency increase after treatment relative to C1D1, with a pseudocount of 0.5 for undetected baseline clones. Clones with 0 or 1 copy at C1D1 were classified as singleton clones, and clones with 2 or more copies were classified as non-singleton clones. Clones expanded in unsorted samples were labelled as CD4+, CD8+ or unknown by matching protein sequences in sorted samples from the same patient. Diversity changes from C1D1 to C4D1 were tested in paired samples using Wilcoxon tests. TCRdb provides this immuneACCESS table in a form limited to in-frame rearrangements. Some clones are lacking; in checked studies, under half of them reflect an unresolved V gene, and why the rest are absent is not known. V, J and clone size were drawn from that table, and D and trimming were deduced from the DNA. The sample profile shows 34,000 or so clones; about four fifths of them were found once. The top ten constitute roughly a sixth of the sample.

This specimen's time point label, interpreted: cycle 4 day 1 (C4D1), after less than 7 weeks of nivolumab. All trial patients had relapsed after autologous stem cell transplantation, with cohorts A, B and C differing in prior brentuximab vedotin exposure. The trial cohort was composed of roughly 60 patients with relapsed/refractory classical Hodgkin lymphoma, for whom complete response, partial response or progressive disease was recorded as best overall response. Single-agent nivolumab was administered to trial patients in the multi-cohort phase II CheckMate 205 trial. Best overall response was determined by an independent review committee according to the 2007 International Working Group response criteria. Trial PBMCs were collected immediately before nivolumab initiation (C1D1) and during therapy at cycle 2 day 1 and cycle 4 day 1. Peripheral blood was collected in 8 mL Vacutainer Cell Preparation Tubes, from which PBMCs were isolated by centrifugation and then cryopreserved.

Material: peripheral blood mononuclear cells (PBMCs), obtained before the fourth cycle of nivolumab. The sequence was collected from a human donor with classical Hodgkin lymphoma. The receptor chain draws on TRBV7-8 and TRBJ2-2; possibly the D gene is TRBD2, per 5 matching bases. The DNA sequence is given as TGTGCCAGCAGCGCCCTTCGAGGGTATGTCGGGGAGCTGTTTTTT. Its protein is CASSALRGYVGELFF.